Shown below are 18 T cell receptor beta chains from a single sample sequenced in a study of identifying expanded T cells in peripheral blood. TCRdb's copy holds only in-frame clones and misses some; the assay was immunoSEQ multiplex PCR. Of about 100,000 clones in the sample, 85% to 90% were seen once. Sequences were obtained from blood. The receptors were gathered from a person aged 18-70 years in good health.

The chain carries TRBV5-4 and TRBJ1-2; unclear D gene. Trimming took 4 bases from V and 3 from J, leaving 7 bases between them. Looked up from germline, CDR1 is SGHNT and CDR2 is YYREEE (reference sequence). The CDR3 is 12 amino acids. CDR3 in amino acids: CASSTRDYGYTF. CDR3 nucleotides: TGTGCCAGCAGCACCCGGGACTATGGCTACACCTTC.

CDR3 protein: CASSLLQGVTEAFF. In DNA, the CDR3 is TGTGCCAGCAGCCTGCTCCAGGGGGTCACTGAAGCTTTCTTT. The J gene is TRBJ1-1, the V gene TRBV7-2, with 7 bases that match TRBD1. This CDR3 comprises 14 residues. With 5 bases clipped from V and 4 bases from J, the junction kept 7 bases outside the gene matches. The germline CDR1 and CDR2 sequences are SGHTA and FQGNSA.

The V gene is TRBV30, the J gene TRBJ2-2; perhaps TRBD1 as D (6 bases). V was shortened by 2 bases and J by 4 bases, with 11 bases between the two germline ends. Germline V gene sequence: CDR1 GTSNPN, CDR2 SVGIG (reference sequence). This CDR3 is 14 amino acids long. CDR3 nucleotide sequence: TGTGCCTGGAGTCCTGGACAGAGCACCGGGGAGCTGTTTTTT. It is translated as CAWSPGQSTGELFF.

Note on this clone: Other DNA sequences in the same sample also yield this CDR3. The rearrangement joins TRBV5-1 to TRBJ1-4, with TRBD1 identical over 9 bases. Germline CDR1 and CDR2: SGHRS and YFSETQ. Trimming removed 4 bases from V and 6 bases from J; junction bases left unmatched: 1. CDR3 length equals 13 residues. The DNA of the CDR3 is TGCGCCAGCAGCGGGACAGGGTATGAAAAACTGTTTTTT. This encodes CASSGTGYEKLFF.

V and J are TRBV9 and TRBJ1-2; no clear D gene. The CDR3 contains 14 residues. The V gene's germline CDR1 is SGDLS and CDR2 YYNGEE. V shed 0 bases and J shed 8 bases, with 14 bases lying between them. CDR3 sequence: CASSVEGREEGYTF. The CDR3 region has the DNA TGTGCCAGCAGCGTAGAAGGGAGGGAAGAGGGCTACACCTTC.

The J gene is TRBJ2-4, the V gene TRBV4-1; D might be TRBD2 (5 bases). Trimming left V 0 bases short and J 2 bases short, with 14 bases between. Germline V CDR1 and CDR2: MGHRA, YSYEKL. The CDR3 loop spans 17 amino acids. CDR3 in DNA: TGCGCCAGCAGCCAAGACACGAACCGGGGAACCAAAAACATTCAGTACTTC. Encoded protein: CASSQDTNRGTKNIQYF.

This chain joins TRBV7-2 and TRBJ2-7; 11 nucleotides agree with TRBD2. Looked up from germline, CDR1 is SGHTA and CDR2 is FQGNSA. V was pared by 9 bases and J by 0 bases, with 7 bases of the junction left unmatched. This CDR3 comprises 15 residues. DNA for the CDR3: TGTGCCAGTATGCTAGCGGGAGGTTACTCCTACGAGCAGTACTTC. It yields the protein CASMLAGGYSYEQYF.

This sequence joins TRBV5-5 and TRBJ2-7; 8 bases line up with TRBD1. The CDR3 runs to 15 residues. The germline gives CDR1 SGHKS, CDR2 YYEKEE (reference sequence). V was pared by 4 bases and J by 6 bases, with 12 bases of the junction left unmatched. For the CDR3, the DNA is TGTGCCAGCAGCCCAAGGACAGGGTCTAGCCGCGAGCAGTACTTC. Translated: CASSPRTGSSREQYF.

The rearrangement joins TRBV7-3 to TRBJ2-5; D uncertain. This CDR3 spans 18 amino acids. V was shortened by 2 bases and J by 4 bases, with 23 bases between the two germline ends. The germline V gene has CDR1 SGHTA and CDR2 FQGTGA. In DNA form, the CDR3 reads TGTGCCAGCAGCTTACACCAACCGGGCGTCTTTAGCCCAGAGACCCAGTACTTC. Translating gives CASSLHQPGVFSPETQYF.

V and J are TRBV7-7 and TRBJ2-3; 10 bases fit TRBD1. V lost 5 bases to trimming and J lost 4 bases; unmatched junction nucleotides: 3. Germline CDR1 reads SSHAT; CDR2 reads FNYEAQ (reference sequence). This CDR3 has 14 amino acids. The CDR3 here is CASSPTGGADTQYF. CDR3 bases: TGTGCCAGCAGCCCGACAGGGGGCGCAGATACGCAGTATTTT.

The chain uses TRBV6-4 and TRBJ2-2; 7 bases map to TRBD2. Germline V lookup: CDR1 MRHNA, CDR2 SNTAGT. V trimming: 0 bases; J trimming: 3 bases; junction bases outside the gene matches: 1. The CDR3 loop spans 15 amino acids. CDR3 region: CASSDSAGDTGELFF. CDR3 in DNA: TGTGCCAGCAGTGACTCTGCGGGAGACACCGGGGAGCTGTTTTTT.

CDR3 nucleotide sequence: TGTGCCAGCAGCCTAGGCGGGGCAGGATCCTCTGGAAACACCATATATTTT. Protein sequence: CASSLGGAGSSGNTIYF. This chain joins TRBV11-2 and TRBJ1-3, with D possibly TRBD1 on 5 matching bases. The V end lost 5 bases, the J end lost 0 bases, and 17 bases lay between the germline ends. CDR3 length: 17 residues. Germline V lookup: CDR1 SGHAT, CDR2 FQNNGV. Supplemented by reference TRBV11-2 and TRBJ1-3, the full variable domain reads EAGVAQSPRYKIIEKRQSVAFWCNPISGHATLYWYQQILGQGPKLLIQFQNNGVVDDSQLPKDRFSAERLKGVDSTLKIQPAKLEDSAVYLCASSLGGAGSSGNTIYFGEGSWLTVV.

CDR3 nucleotide sequence: TGCGCCAGCAGTCAAGGACTAAGGGGACAGCCCCAGCATTTT. Amino acid sequence: CASSQGLRGQPQHF. The genes are TRBV23-1 and TRBJ1-5, with D perhaps TRBD1 (5 bases). TRBV23-1 is an ORF, with its function uncertain. V was shortened by 2 bases and J by 7 bases, with 12 bases between the two germline ends. There are 14 residues in the CDR3.

The chain employs TRBV11-2 and TRBJ2-7; TRBD2 might be the D (5 bases). Trimming pared 4 bases from V and 4 bases from J, leaving 14 bases between. The CDR3 consists of 14 residues. CDR1 SGHAT and CDR2 FQNNGV come from the germline V gene. This chain's CDR3 is CASSSAAWRYEQYF. CDR3 sequence (DNA): TGTGCCAGCAGCTCCGCGGCATGGAGGTACGAGCAGTACTTC.

The V and J genes are TRBV27 and TRBJ1-1; TRBD1 matches at 7 bases. The CDR3 loop spans 13 amino acids. Germline V gene sequence: CDR1 MNHEY, CDR2 SMNVEV (reference sequence). The V gene end was trimmed by 9 bases and the J gene end by 5 bases; junction bases not matched to a gene: 9. CDR3 in DNA: TGTGCCAGTATGGTTGCAGGGGGGACTGAAGCTTTCTTT. Its translation is CASMVAGGTEAFF.

The rearrangement joins TRBV10-3 to TRBJ2-3; D is ambiguous. From germline, CDR1 is ENHRY and CDR2 SYGVKD. The ends were cut back, 2 bases at V and 2 bases at J, with 11 bases in the middle. The CDR3 spans 15 residues. CDR3 nucleotide sequence: TGTGCCATCAGTGAGGGTGTCGTAGTCACAGATACGCAGTATTTT. Amino acids: CAISEGVVVTDTQYF.

This clone is a singleton in its sample. The rearrangement uses TRBV30 and TRBJ1-4; 7 positions match TRBD1. Per the germline V gene, CDR1 is GTSNPN and CDR2 is SVGIG (reference sequence). Trimming took 5 bases from V and 12 from J; bases not matched to a gene: 9. The CDR3 has 12 amino acids. The chain's CDR3 is CAWGTEMKELFF. The DNA for the CDR3 is TGTGCCTGGGGGACAGAGATGAAGGAACTGTTTTTT.

The genes are TRBV10-3 and TRBJ2-7; D gene ambiguous. V was pared by 7 bases and J by 4 bases, with 11 bases between. This CDR3 is 12 amino acids long. CDR1 ENHRY and CDR2 SYGVKD come from the germline V gene. CDR3 region: CAIKAARYEQYF. CDR3 in DNA: TGTGCCATCAAGGCAGCCCGGTACGAGCAGTACTTC.